This T cell receptor beta chain was captured by sequencing in a study of T cell clonality in common variable immunodeficiency. Study-level findings and limits: Patient heterogeneity in the CVID cohort limited correlations between repertoire features and clinical complications. Fewer TCRbeta clones were shared among CVID subjects than controls.

J lost 1 base, V lost 4 bases, and 2 bases had no gene match. This CDR3 spans 14 amino acids. Germline assignment: CDR1 SGHTA and CDR2 FQGTGA. This clone was observed at least ten times. Its target is not known. The sequence runs out 3 residues before the end of the CDR3; the remainder is reconstructed from the germline J gene. Heparinized whole blood, about 5 to 9 ml, came from each donor. Sequencing input was equivalent genomic DNA from CVID and controls. Some clones are missing from TCRdb's copy, which holds only in-frame ones; the method was immunoSEQ multiplex PCR. The sample counts under 45,000 clones, none seen once; the ten largest own around a tenth.

This sequence was found in a person between 18 and 69 years old in good health. Specimen: peripheral blood mononuclear cells. V usage is TRBV7-3 and J usage is TRBJ1-1; 8 bases fit TRBD1. The CDR3: CASSSGQGNTEAFF. CDR3 bases read: TGTGCCAGCAGCTCCGGACAGGGGAACACTGAA.